Below, 27 T cell receptor beta chains from the same sample are listed, as sequenced in a study of cytomegalovirus exposure and HLA in healthy donors. With 60 Vbeta and 13 Jbeta primers, the PCR was carried out. The repertoire was sequenced with immunoSEQ multiplex PCR; TCRdb's copy has only in-frame clones and lacks some. The table has about 59,000 clones, about 80% seen once. The material sequenced was PBMCs. These receptors were obtained from a woman in her 40s in good health and CMV-seronegative.

Only one count was recorded for this clone. The chain is built from TRBV11-3 and TRBJ2-1; 7 bases align to TRBD1. Germline trimming cut 1 base from V and 7 bases from J; bases unmatched to any gene: 7. Per germline, CDR1 SGHNT and CDR2 YENEEA. The CDR3 is 15 amino acids. CDR3: CASSLVQGYSNEQFF. The CDR3 nucleotides are TGTGCCAGCAGCTTAGTACAGGGGTATTCGAATGAGCAGTTCTTC.

The V gene is TRBV5-6, the J gene TRBJ2-4; D possibly corresponds to TRBD2 (7 bases). The germline gives CDR1 SGHDT, CDR2 YYEEEE. The length of the CDR3 is 19 residues. V dropped 2 bases and J dropped 5 bases, with 26 bases sitting between them. This CDR3 is CASSFLFRGAEGRQNIQYF. The CDR3 region has the DNA TGTGCCAGCAGCTTTTTATTCCGGGGGGCGGAAGGTCGTCAAAACATTCAGTACTTC. The complete variable domain, with remaining parts taken from reference TRBV5-6 and TRBJ2-4, reads DAGVTQSPTHLIKTRGQQVTLRCSPKSGHDTVSWYQQALGQGPQFIFQYYEEEERQRGNFPDRFSGHQFPNYSSELNVNALLLGDSALYLCASSFLFRGAEGRQNIQYFGAGTRLSVL.

This clone was counted a few times. CDR3 sequence (DNA): TGTGCCAGCGGACAGCCGAACACTGAAGCTTTCTTT. This sequence encodes CASGQPNTEAFF. This rearrangement joins TRBV19 to TRBJ1-1; D might be TRBD1 (6 bases). This CDR3 is 12 amino acids long. Germline CDR1 and CDR2: LNHDA and SQIVND (reference sequence). V was trimmed by 9 bases and J by 1 base, leaving 9 bases between them.

The genes are TRBV5-4 and TRBJ1-4; 7 bases align to TRBD1. Germline-derived CDR1 and CDR2 are SGHNT and YYREEE (reference sequence). The CDR3 has 14 amino acids. V gave up 5 bases and J gave up 5 bases; unmatched junction bases: 6. The CDR3 region is CASSRDSQNEKLFF. The DNA for the CDR3 is TGTGCCAGCAGTCGGGACAGTCAGAATGAAAAACTGTTTTTT.

Only a few counts were recorded for this clone. The chain recombines TRBV6-5 with TRBJ1-2; D not resolved. The CDR3 is 15 residues long. V lost 0 bases and J lost 1, with 9 bases in between. CDR1 is MNHEY, CDR2 SVGAGI, per germline. For the CDR3, the DNA is TGTGCCAGCAGTTACTCGAGAGGTCTTAACTATGGCTACACCTTC. Amino acid sequence: CASSYSRGLNYGYTF.

The J gene is TRBJ2-4, the V gene TRBV2; 9 bases fit TRBD1. V lost 5 bases and J lost 1; bases outside the gene matches: 6. Germline V gives CDR1 SNHLY, CDR2 FYNNEI. The CDR3 extends over 16 amino acids. The CDR3: CASSLDRGAAKNIQYF. In DNA, the CDR3 is TGTGCCAGCAGTCTGGACAGGGGAGCGGCCAAAAACATTCAGTACTTC.

V and J are TRBV27 and TRBJ2-2, with D maybe TRBD2 (6 bases). The CDR3 has 14 amino acids. CDR1 MNHEY and CDR2 SMNVEV come from the germline V gene (reference sequence). The ends were cut back, 6 bases at V and 3 bases at J, with 11 bases in the middle. The CDR3 DNA is TGTGCCAGCAGGGGGACGGGGGACACCGGGGAGCTGTTTTTT. It encodes CASRGTGDTGELFF.

The chain combines TRBV5-4 with TRBJ2-7, with 13 bases fitting TRBD2. Germline lookup yields CDR1 SGHNT and CDR2 YYREEE (reference sequence). This CDR3 comprises 16 residues. V shed 4 bases and J 5 bases; nucleotides not matched to a gene: 9. The CDR3 nucleotides are TGTGCCAGCAGCCCTGGCTCGGGACTAGCGGGACACGAGCAGTACTTC. Protein product: CASSPGSGLAGHEQYF.

The chain employs TRBV4-1 and TRBJ2-1; TRBD2 aligns across 7 bases. Germline trimming cut 2 bases from V and 0 bases from J; bases unmatched to any gene: 7. Germline V gene lookup returns CDR1 MGHRA and CDR2 YSYEKL. The CDR3 extends over 17 amino acids. CDR3 in amino acids: CASSQFFRGSSYNEQFF. The DNA of the CDR3 is TGCGCCAGCAGCCAATTTTTCCGCGGGAGCTCCTACAATGAGCAGTTCTTC.

The rearrangement links TRBV13 to TRBJ2-7; 9 bases map to TRBD2. Germline assignment: CDR1 PRHDT and CDR2 FYEKMQ (reference sequence). V gave up 3 bases and J gave up 4 bases; unmatched junction bases: 4. CDR3 size: 14 residues. The CDR3 region has the DNA TGTGCCAGCAGCTTTAGCGGGAGAAGATACGAGCAGTACTTC. Amino acids: CASSFSGRRYEQYF. The entire variable domain, with the rest obtained from reference TRBV13 and TRBJ2-7, is as follows: AAGVIQSPRHLIKEKRETATLKCYPIPRHDTVYWYQQGPGQDPQFLISFYEKMQSDKGSIPDRFSAQQFSDYHSELNMSSLELGDSALYFCASSFSGRRYEQYFGPGTRLTVT.

This clone has only a few counts. The chain has TRBV6-5 and TRBJ2-1, with unresolved D. V was pared by 8 bases and J by 4 bases, with 12 bases between. Germline loops: CDR1 MNHEY, CDR2 SVGAGI. CDR3 length: 13 amino acids. As DNA, the CDR3 is TGTGCCAGCCGGCTAGGCCGGTACAATGAGCAGTTCTTC. Translating it yields CASRLGRYNEQFF.

The V gene is TRBV29-1, the J gene TRBJ2-7; D not certain. V lost 3 bases, J lost 0 bases, and 6 bases lay in between. The CDR3 consists of 12 residues. CDR1 is SQVTM, CDR2 ANQGSEA, per germline. The chain's CDR3 is CSVEVSSYEQYF. The CDR3 DNA sequence: TGCAGCGTTGAGGTCAGCTCCTACGAGCAGTACTTC.

The J gene is TRBJ1-1, the V gene TRBV28; perhaps TRBD1 as D (6 bases). This CDR3 spans 15 amino acids. Trimming removed 8 bases at V and 0 bases at J, with 16 bases between. Germline V lookup: CDR1 MDHEN, CDR2 SYDVKM. The CDR3, as DNA: TGTGCCAGCCGCTACTCGGGACAAGTGAACACTGAAGCTTTCTTT. This sequence encodes CASRYSGQVNTEAFF.

V and J are TRBV28 and TRBJ2-2, with D possibly TRBD1 on 6 matching bases. Germline V gene lookup returns CDR1 MDHEN and CDR2 SYDVKM. Trimming pared 6 bases from V and 5 bases from J, leaving 16 bases between. The CDR3 is made up of 15 amino acids. This chain's CDR3 is CASRPPEQGTGELFF. The CDR3 DNA is TGTGCCAGCAGACCACCCGAACAGGGAACCGGGGAGCTGTTTTTT. The complete variable domain, with remaining parts taken from reference TRBV28 and TRBJ2-2, reads DVKVTQSSRYLVKRTGEKVFLECVQDMDHENMFWYRQDPGLGLRLIYFSYDVKMKEKGDIPEGYSVSREKKERFSLILESASTNQTSMYLCASRPPEQGTGELFFGEGSRLTVL.

The chain uses TRBV27 and TRBJ2-1; 8 nucleotides match TRBD1. V lost 5 bases, J lost 13 bases, and 10 bases stayed unmatched. CDR1 MNHEY and CDR2 SMNVEV come from the germline V gene (reference sequence). This CDR3 is 13 amino acids long. As DNA, the CDR3 is TGTGCCAGCAGTCCACAGGACAGGGTAGGACAGTTCTTC. This gives the protein CASSPQDRVGQFF.

The gene calls are TRBV6-6 and TRBJ2-1; 11 bases fit TRBD2. V lost 4 bases to trimming and J lost 7 bases; unmatched junction nucleotides: 6. Per germline, CDR1 MNHNY and CDR2 SVGAGI (reference sequence). The CDR3 is 15 residues long. The CDR3: CASSSSGLADNEQFF. CDR3 in DNA: TGTGCCAGCAGTTCCTCGGGACTAGCGGATAATGAGCAGTTCTTC.

This chain links TRBV29-1 with TRBJ2-1; 8 bases are shared with TRBD2. With 7 bases clipped from V and 4 bases from J, the junction kept 6 bases outside the gene matches. This CDR3 has 13 amino acids. The germline V gene has CDR1 SQVTM and CDR2 ANQGSEA. The CDR3 sequence is CSAPGGIYNEQFF. The CDR3, as DNA: TGCAGCGCTCCGGGGGGGATATACAATGAGCAGTTCTTC.

V gene TRBV18 combines with J gene TRBJ1-1; 7 bases are shared with TRBD1. This CDR3 is built from 15 residues. The ends lost 2 bases at V and 2 bases at J; junction bases unmatched: 5. Germline CDR1 reads KGHSH; CDR2 reads LQKENI. The CDR3 loop reads CASSPSGTANTEAFF. Written as DNA, the CDR3 is TGTGCCAGCTCACCATCCGGGACAGCAAACACTGAAGCTTTCTTT.

The V and J genes are TRBV9 and TRBJ2-7; 9 bases are a match to TRBD2. Per germline, CDR1 SGDLS and CDR2 YYNGEE. The CDR3 is 14 residues long. V shed 4 bases, J shed 6 bases, and the junction held 8 bases outside the gene matches. The CDR3 DNA sequence: TGTGCCAGCAGCCCGGCACTAGCGGGTGGCGAGCAGTACTTC. Translation gives CASSPALAGGEQYF.

The chain links TRBV5-4 to TRBJ1-2; D not certain. Germline CDR1 is SGHNT and CDR2 is YYREEE (reference sequence). V was shortened by 2 bases and J by 0 bases, with 5 bases between the two germline ends. The CDR3 consists of 13 residues. The CDR3 region has the DNA TGTGCCAGCAGCTTTCCAGCTAACTATGGCTACACCTTC. Encoded protein: CASSFPANYGYTF. Full variable domain (missing parts from reference TRBV5-4 and TRBJ1-2): ETGVTQSPTHLIKTRGQQVTLRCSSQSGHNTVSWYQQALGQGPQFIFQYYREEENGRGNFPPRFSGLQFPNYSSELNVNALELDDSALYLCASSFPANYGYTFGSGTRLTVV.

The J gene is TRBJ1-1, the V gene TRBV5-1, with TRBD1 as a possible D gene (5 bases). The CDR3 sequence is 15 residues long. The V end was cut by 1 base, the J end by 1 base, with 11 bases between. Per germline, CDR1 SGHRS and CDR2 YFSETQ. The CDR3, as DNA: TGCGCCAGCAGCTTGTCCCCCGGACAGAACACTGAAGCTTTCTTT. Its translation: CASSLSPGQNTEAFF.

The V call is TRBV15, the J call TRBJ2-3; 7 nucleotides line up with TRBD1. There are 16 residues in the CDR3. V was pared by 3 bases and J by 4 bases, with 10 bases of the junction left unmatched. Germline CDR1 and CDR2: LNHNV and YYDKDF (reference sequence). CDR3 coding DNA: TGTGCCACCAGCAGTAACCCGGGACAGAGGTCAGATACGCAGTATTTT. This sequence encodes CATSSNPGQRSDTQYF.

The rearrangement links TRBV9 to TRBJ2-3; 9 bases agree with TRBD2. CDR1 is SGDLS and CDR2 is YYNGEE in the germline V gene. This CDR3 has 16 residues. With V trimmed by 4 bases and J by 0 bases, 6 bases remained unmatched. CDR3 nucleotide sequence: TGTGCCAGCAGCACAACTAGCGGGTTTAGCACAGATACGCAGTATTTT. This sequence encodes CASSTTSGFSTDTQYF.

V and J are TRBV6-5 and TRBJ2-4; D is ambiguous. V lost 6 bases to trimming and J lost 8 bases, with 17 bases between them. Germline CDR1 and CDR2: MNHEY and SVGAGI. The CDR3 is 14 residues long. The CDR3 sequence: CASRQHYLLDIQYF. The CDR3 coding sequence is TGTGCCAGCAGGCAGCACTATCTACTTGACATTCAGTACTTC.

The CDR3 nucleotides read TGTGCCAGCAGCTCACTAGCTTTCCAAGAGACCCAGTACTTC. This codes for CASSSLAFQETQYF. This chain joins TRBV7-2 and TRBJ2-5; tentative D call: TRBD2 (6 bases). V was cut by 4 bases and J by 1 base, with 10 bases left in between. The CDR3 is made up of 14 amino acids. Looked up from germline, CDR1 is SGHTA and CDR2 is FQGNSA.

This clone was seen a single time. The rearrangement joins TRBV28 to TRBJ1-5; perhaps TRBD1 as D (5 bases). The CDR3 is 16 residues long. Germline lookup yields CDR1 MDHEN and CDR2 SYDVKM. The V gene lost 6 bases and the J gene lost 2 bases, with 17 bases spanning the gap. CDR3 coding DNA: TGTGCCAGCAGCCCCTTTGTGGGCAGGGGCAATCAGCCCCAGCATTTT. Protein sequence: CASSPFVGRGNQPQHF.

The chain recombines TRBV5-6 with TRBJ2-7, with TRBD1 matching 9 bases. The V segment lost 3 bases and the J segment 0 bases; nucleotides outside the gene matches: 4. From germline, CDR1 is SGHDT and CDR2 YYEEEE. CDR3 length: 15 amino acids. Written as DNA, the CDR3 is TGTGCCAGCAGCTCAGGGACAGGGTTCTCCTACGAGCAGTACTTC. It specifies CASSSGTGFSYEQYF.